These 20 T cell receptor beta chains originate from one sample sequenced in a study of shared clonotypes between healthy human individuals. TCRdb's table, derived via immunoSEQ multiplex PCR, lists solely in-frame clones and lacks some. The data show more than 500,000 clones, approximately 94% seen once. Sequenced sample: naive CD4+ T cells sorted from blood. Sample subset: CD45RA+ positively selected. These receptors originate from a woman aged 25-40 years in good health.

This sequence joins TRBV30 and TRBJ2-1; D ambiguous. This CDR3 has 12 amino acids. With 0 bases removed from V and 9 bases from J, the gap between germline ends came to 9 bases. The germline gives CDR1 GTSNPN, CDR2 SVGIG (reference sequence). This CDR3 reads CAWSVLASEQFF. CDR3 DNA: TGTGCCTGGAGTGTGTTAGCATCTGAGCAGTTCTTC.

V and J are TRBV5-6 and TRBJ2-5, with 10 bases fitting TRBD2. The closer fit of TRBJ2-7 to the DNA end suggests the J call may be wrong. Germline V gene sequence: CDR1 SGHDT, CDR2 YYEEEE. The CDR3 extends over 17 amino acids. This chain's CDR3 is CASSSTIISGRNYEQYF. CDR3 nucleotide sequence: TGTGCCAGCAGCTCGACTATAATTAGCGGGAGGAATTACGAGCAGTACTTC.

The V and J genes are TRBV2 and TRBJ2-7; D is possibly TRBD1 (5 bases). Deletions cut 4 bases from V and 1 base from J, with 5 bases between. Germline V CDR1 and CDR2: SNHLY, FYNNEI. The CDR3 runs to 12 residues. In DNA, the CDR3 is TGTGCCAGCAGTGGACAGTCCTACGAGCAGTACTTC. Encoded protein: CASSGQSYEQYF.

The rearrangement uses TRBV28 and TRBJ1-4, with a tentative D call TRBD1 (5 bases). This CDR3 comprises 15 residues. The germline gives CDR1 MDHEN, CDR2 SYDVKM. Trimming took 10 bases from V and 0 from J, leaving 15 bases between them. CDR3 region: CATKAGGATNEKLFF. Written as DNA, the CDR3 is TGTGCCACCAAAGCGGGGGGGGCAACTAATGAAAAACTGTTTTTT.

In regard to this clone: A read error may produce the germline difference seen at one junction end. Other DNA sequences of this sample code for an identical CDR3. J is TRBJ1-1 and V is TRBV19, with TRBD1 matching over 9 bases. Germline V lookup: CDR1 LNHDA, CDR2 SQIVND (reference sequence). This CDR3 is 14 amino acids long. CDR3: CASSSGTGFTEAFF. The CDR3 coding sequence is TGTGCCAGTAGTTCCGGGACAGGGTTCACTGAAGCCTTCTTT.

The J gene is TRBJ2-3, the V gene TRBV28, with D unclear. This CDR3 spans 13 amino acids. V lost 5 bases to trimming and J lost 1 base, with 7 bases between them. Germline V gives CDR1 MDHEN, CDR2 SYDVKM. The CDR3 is CASSRTGTDTQYF. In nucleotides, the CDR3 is TGTGCCAGCAGTCGGACGGGCACAGATACGCAGTATTTT. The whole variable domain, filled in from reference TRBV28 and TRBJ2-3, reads DVKVTQSSRYLVKRTGEKVFLECVQDMDHENMFWYRQDPGLGLRLIYFSYDVKMKEKGDIPEGYSVSREKKERFSLILESASTNQTSMYLCASSRTGTDTQYFGPGTRLTVL.

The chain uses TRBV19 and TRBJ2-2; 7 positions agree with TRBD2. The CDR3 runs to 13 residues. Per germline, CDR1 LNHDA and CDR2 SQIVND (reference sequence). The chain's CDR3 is CGASGKNTGELFF. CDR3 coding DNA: TGTGGGGCTAGCGGAAAGAACACCGGGGAGCTGTTTTTT.

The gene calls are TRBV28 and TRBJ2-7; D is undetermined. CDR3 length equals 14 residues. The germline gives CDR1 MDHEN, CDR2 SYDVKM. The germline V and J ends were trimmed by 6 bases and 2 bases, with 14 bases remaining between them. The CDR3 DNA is TGTGCCAGCAGACTCCCGACCGAAGCCTACGAGCAGTACTTC. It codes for CASRLPTEAYEQYF.

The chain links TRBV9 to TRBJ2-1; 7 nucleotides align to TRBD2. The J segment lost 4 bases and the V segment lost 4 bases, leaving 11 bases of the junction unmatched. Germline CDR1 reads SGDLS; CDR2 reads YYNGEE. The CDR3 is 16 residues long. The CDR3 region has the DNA TGTGCCAGCAGCCCTCCTCGGAATAGCGGGTACAATGAGCAGTTCTTC. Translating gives CASSPPRNSGYNEQFF.

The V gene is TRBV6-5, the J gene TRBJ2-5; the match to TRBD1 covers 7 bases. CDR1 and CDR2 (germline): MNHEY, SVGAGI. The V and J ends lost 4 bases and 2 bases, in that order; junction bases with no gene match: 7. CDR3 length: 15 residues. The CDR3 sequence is CASSSATGQQETQYF. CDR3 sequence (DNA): TGTGCCAGCAGTTCGGCGACAGGGCAGCAAGAGACCCAGTACTTC.

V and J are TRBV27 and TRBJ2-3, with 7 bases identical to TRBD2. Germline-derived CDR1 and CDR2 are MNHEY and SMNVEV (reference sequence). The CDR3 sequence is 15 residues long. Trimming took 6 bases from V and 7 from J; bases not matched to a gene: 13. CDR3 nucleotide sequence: TGTGCCAGCAGACCCGAAGCGGGACTGGGTAATACGCAGTATTTT. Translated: CASRPEAGLGNTQYF.

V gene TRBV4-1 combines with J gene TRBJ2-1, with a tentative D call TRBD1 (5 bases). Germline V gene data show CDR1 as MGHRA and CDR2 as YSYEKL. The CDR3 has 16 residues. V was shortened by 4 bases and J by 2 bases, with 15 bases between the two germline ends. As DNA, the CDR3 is TGCGCCAGCAGCCTTTTCGCAGGGTACCCCTACAATGAGCAGTTCTTC. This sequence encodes CASSLFAGYPYNEQFF.

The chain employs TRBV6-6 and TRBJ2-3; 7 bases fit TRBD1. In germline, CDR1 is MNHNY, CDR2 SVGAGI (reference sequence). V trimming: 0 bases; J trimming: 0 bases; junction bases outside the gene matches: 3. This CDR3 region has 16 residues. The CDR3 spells CASSYSRGRSTDTQYF. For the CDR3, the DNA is TGTGCCAGCAGTTACTCTAGGGGGCGCAGCACAGATACGCAGTATTTT.

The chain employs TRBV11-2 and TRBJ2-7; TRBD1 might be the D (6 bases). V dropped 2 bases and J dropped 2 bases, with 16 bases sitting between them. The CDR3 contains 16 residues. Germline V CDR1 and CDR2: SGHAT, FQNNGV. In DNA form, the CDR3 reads TGTGCCAGCAGCTTAAGCCACAGGGAAATTCCCTACGAGCAGTACTTC. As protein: CASSLSHREIPYEQYF.

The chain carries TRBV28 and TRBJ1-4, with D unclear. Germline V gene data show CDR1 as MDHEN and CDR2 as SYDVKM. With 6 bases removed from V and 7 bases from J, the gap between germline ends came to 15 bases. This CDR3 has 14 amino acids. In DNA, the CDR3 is TGTGCCAGCAGACTCGACATGTCCCGTGAAAAACTGTTTTTT. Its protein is CASRLDMSREKLFF.

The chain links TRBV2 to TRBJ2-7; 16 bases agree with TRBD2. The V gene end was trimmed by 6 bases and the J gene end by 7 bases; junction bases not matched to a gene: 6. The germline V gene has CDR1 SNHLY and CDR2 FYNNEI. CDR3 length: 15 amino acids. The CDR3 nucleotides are TGTGCCAGCAGGGGACTAGCGGGAGGGCCAGTTGAGCAGTACTTC. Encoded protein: CASRGLAGGPVEQYF. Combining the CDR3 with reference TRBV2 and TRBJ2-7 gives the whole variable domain EPEVTQTPSHQVTQMGQEVILRCVPISNHLYFYWYRQILGQKVEFLVSFYNNEISEKSEIFDDQFSVERPDGSNFTLKIRSTKLEDSAMYFCASRGLAGGPVEQYFGPGTRLTVT.

CDR3 protein: CASSTGQGFIIDNEQFF. The CDR3, as DNA: TGCGCCAGCAGCACTGGACAGGGGTTTATTATTGATAATGAGCAGTTCTTC. The J gene is TRBJ2-1, the V gene TRBV5-1, with 9 nucleotides matching TRBD1. The CDR3 loop spans 17 amino acids. V gave up 4 bases and J gave up 7 bases; unmatched junction bases: 15. From germline, CDR1 is SGHRS and CDR2 YFSETQ. Complete variable domain (other parts from reference TRBV5-1 and TRBJ2-1): KAGVTQTPRYLIKTRGQQVTLSCSPISGHRSVSWYQQTPGQGLQFLFEYFSETQRNKGNFPGRFSGRQFSNSRSEMNVSTLELGDSALYLCASSTGQGFIIDNEQFFGPGTRLTVL.

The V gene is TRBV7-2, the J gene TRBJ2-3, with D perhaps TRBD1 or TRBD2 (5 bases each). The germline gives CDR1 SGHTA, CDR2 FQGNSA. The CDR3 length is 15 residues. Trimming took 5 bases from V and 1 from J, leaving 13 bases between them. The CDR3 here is CASSLRDGRTDTQYF. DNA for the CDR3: TGTGCCAGCAGCCTCCGGGACGGCCGCACAGATACGCAGTATTTT.

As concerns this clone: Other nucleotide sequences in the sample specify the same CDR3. CDR3 region: CASSEGQGKGQPQHF. In nucleotides, the CDR3 is TGTGCCAGCAGTGAAGGCCAGGGAAAGGGACAGCCCCAGCATTTT. The chain links TRBV6-1 to TRBJ1-5; D might be TRBD1 (5 bases). There are 15 residues in the CDR3. Trimming shortened V by 1 base and J by 7 bases, and 14 bases separated the two germline ends. Germline CDR1 is MNHNS and CDR2 is SASEGT.

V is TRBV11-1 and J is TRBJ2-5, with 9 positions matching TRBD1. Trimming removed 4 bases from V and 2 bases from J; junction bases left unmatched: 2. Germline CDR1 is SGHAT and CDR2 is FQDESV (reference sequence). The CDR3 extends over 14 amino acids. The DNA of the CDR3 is TGTGCCAGCAGCTCCGGACAGGGGCAAGAGACCCAGTACTTC. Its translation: CASSSGQGQETQYF.